Shown below are 5 T cell receptor beta chains from a single sample sequenced in a study of T-cell reconstitution after alpha-beta-depleted transplantation in children. Preparation of the TCRbeta library used unique molecular identifiers. TCRdb processed the PCR reads anew with MiXCR; each CDR3 protein has one entry. This repertoire shows 490,000 or so distinct CDR3 sequences, under 15% found once; its top ten account for roughly 5.4%. The sample in question was PBMCs from the stem cell graft donor, obtained from the stem cell graft. All receptors come from a human donor who donated a stem cell graft to a child with combined immunodeficiency.

This clonotype was seen at least ten times. V gene TRBV7-3 combines with J gene TRBJ2-1; 15 bases line up with TRBD2. With V trimmed by 7 bases and J by 10 bases, 5 bases remained unmatched. This CDR3 region has 14 residues. Per the germline V gene, CDR1 is SGHTA and CDR2 is FQGTGA. CDR3 nucleotides: TGTGCCAGCACCCAGGGACTAGCGGGGGGAGAGCAGTTCTTC. It translates to CASTQGLAGGEQFF.

Comment on this clonotype: The junction and the germline gene differ at one end; a read error may be behind it. The chain has TRBV20-1 and TRBJ1-1; maybe TRBD1 (6 bases). This CDR3 region has 16 residues. Germline CDR1 DFQATT, CDR2 SNEGSKA (reference sequence). The CDR3 protein is CCATDPAGAWDTEAFF. DNA of the CDR3: TGCTGTGCAACCGACCCTGCAGGGGCATGGGACACTGAAGCTTTCTTT.

This clonotype has only a few counts. V is TRBV6-1 and J is TRBJ2-7; tentatively, D is TRBD1 (7 bases). Looked up from germline, CDR1 is MNHNS and CDR2 is SASEGT. This CDR3 has 15 amino acids. Trimming cost V 6 bases and J 3 bases, with 18 bases left between them. The CDR3 sequence: CASSPVGGQHYEQYF. CDR3 sequence (DNA): TGTGCCAGCAGCCCAGTGGGGGGACAGCACTACGAGCAGTACTTC.

This clonotype came up a few times. The chain is built from TRBV9 and TRBJ1-6, with D possibly TRBD1 on 6 matching bases. Looked up from germline, CDR1 is SGDLS and CDR2 is YYNGEE. This CDR3 region has 15 residues. Trimming removed 2 bases at V and 9 bases at J, with 15 bases between. CDR3 in amino acids: CASSVGAGGSSPLHF. CDR3 nucleotide sequence: TGTGCCAGCAGCGTGGGGGCGGGTGGAAGTTCACCCCTCCACTTT.

This clonotype occurred many times. CDR3 in DNA: TGTGCCAGCAGCCAAGTGGGGGCCCCCACAGATACGCAGTATTTT. It is translated as CASSQVGAPTDTQYF. The chain couples TRBV4-2 to TRBJ2-3; D is possibly TRBD1 (6 bases). This CDR3 comprises 15 residues. Trimming pared 1 base from V and 2 bases from J, leaving 10 bases between. The V gene's germline CDR1 is LGHNA and CDR2 YNFKEQ.